The 29 T cell receptor beta chains given below trace back to one sample, sequenced in a study of glioma-infiltrating T cells after dendritic cell vaccination. Some clones are missing from TCRdb's copy, which holds only in-frame ones; the method was immunoSEQ multiplex PCR. The sample includes more than 55,000 clones, approximately 87% of them seen just once. Time point given: after dendritic cell vaccination, including at tumor progression/relapse. The material was blood, obtained after dendritic cell vaccination. Every receptor here comes from a human donor with glioblastoma.

The V gene is TRBV5-8, the J gene TRBJ1-4, with 7 bases matching TRBD1. V lost 7 bases to trimming and J lost 4 bases; unmatched junction nucleotides: 13. CDR1 and CDR2 (germline): SGHTS, YDEGEE. The CDR3 runs 16 residues. CDR3 loop: CASDPARDSFNEKLFF. CDR3 in DNA: TGTGCCAGCGATCCGGCGAGGGACAGCTTTAATGAAAAACTGTTTTTT.

V is TRBV6-5 and J is TRBJ2-7; 7 nucleotides match TRBD2. CDR3 length: 14 amino acids. In germline, CDR1 is MNHEY, CDR2 SVGAGI. J lost 1 base, V lost 5 bases, and 5 bases had no gene match. The DNA for the CDR3 is TGTGCCAGCAGTGAAGGACTAGTATCCTACGAGCAGTACTTC. Translated: CASSEGLVSYEQYF.

CDR3 region: CASSPLVTTEETQYF. In DNA form, the CDR3 reads TGTGCCAGCAGCCCCCTGGTGACTACGGAAGAGACCCAGTACTTC. The chain has TRBV4-2 and TRBJ2-5; D is perhaps TRBD2 (5 bases). Germline V gives CDR1 LGHNA, CDR2 YNFKEQ. The CDR3 extends over 15 amino acids. V lost 4 bases to trimming and J lost 3 bases, with 15 bases between them.

The rearrangement joins TRBV25-1 to TRBJ2-1; the D gene is possibly TRBD1 (5 bases). The CDR3 contains 13 residues. CDR1 and CDR2 from the germline V gene are MGHDK and SYGVNS. V shed 10 bases and J shed 6 bases, with 16 bases lying between them. CDR3 residues: CAIKGKTGNEQFF. The DNA for the CDR3 is TGTGCCATCAAGGGGAAGACGGGCAATGAGCAGTTCTTC.

This sequence joins TRBV5-1 and TRBJ2-7, with 7 bases matching TRBD1. V trimming: 1 base; J trimming: 3 bases; junction bases outside the gene matches: 1. The CDR3 is 13 amino acids. Germline CDR1 SGHRS, CDR2 YFSETQ. CDR3 nucleotides: TGCGCCAGCAGCTTGAGGACAGGCTACGAGCAGTACTTC. Translating gives CASSLRTGYEQYF.

This clone was counted only a few times. The gene calls are TRBV27 and TRBJ1-5; 7 positions match TRBD1. V lost 4 bases to trimming and J lost 4 bases; unmatched junction nucleotides: 4. Germline V CDR1 and CDR2: MNHEY, SMNVEV (reference sequence). The CDR3 extends over 14 amino acids. The DNA of the CDR3 is TGTGCCAGCAGTTCTTCAGGGGGGAATCAGCCCCAGCATTTT. This codes for CASSSSGGNQPQHF.

The CDR3 protein is CASRQNAGTGTFF. The CDR3 region has the DNA TGTGCCAGCAGGCAAAATGCGGGGACAGGGACTTTCTTT. The chain couples TRBV11-2 to TRBJ1-1, with 9 bases matching TRBD1. This CDR3 spans 13 amino acids. Germline V CDR1 and CDR2: SGHAT, FQNNGV. V lost 6 bases, J lost 12 bases, and 11 bases stayed unmatched.

The chain uses TRBV5-1 and TRBJ2-5; TRBD2 agrees at 8 bases. Per germline, CDR1 SGHRS and CDR2 YFSETQ. The CDR3 covers 15 residues. V shed 0 bases, J shed 4 bases, and the junction held 5 bases outside the gene matches. CDR3 sequence (DNA): TGCGCCAGCAGCTTGGGACTAGCGAATTCAGAGACCCAGTACTTC. Its translation is CASSLGLANSETQYF.

A word on this clone: Different DNA sequences within this sample yield the same CDR3. This rearrangement joins TRBV7-3 to TRBJ1-1; 8 bases line up with TRBD1. CDR3 length: 13 amino acids. In germline, CDR1 is SGHTA, CDR2 FQGTGA. V dropped 2 bases and J dropped 5; count of bases not matched to a gene: 1. CDR3 amino acids: CASSLDRGTEAFF. The CDR3 bases are TGTGCCAGCAGCTTAGACAGGGGAACTGAAGCTTTCTTT.

This rearrangement joins TRBV4-3 to TRBJ1-4; 7 bases agree with TRBD1. The CDR3 totals 13 residues. Germline CDR1 and CDR2: LGHNA and YSLEER. Unmatched junction bases numbered 0, after V lost 0 bases and J lost 8 bases. CDR3 amino acids: CASSQEDREKLFF. CDR3 nucleotides: TGCGCCAGCAGCCAAGAGGACAGGGAAAAACTGTTTTTT.

The chain recombines TRBV19 with TRBJ2-5, with D perhaps matching TRBD1 (6 bases). V dropped 5 bases and J dropped 0 bases, with 13 bases sitting between them. This CDR3 comprises 15 residues. Germline assignment: CDR1 LNHDA and CDR2 SQIVND (reference sequence). DNA of the CDR3: TGTGCCAGTAGTCAAGGGGGATCGTACCAAGAGACCCAGTACTTC. Protein: CASSQGGSYQETQYF.

This clone appeared a few times. This chain joins TRBV7-8 and TRBJ2-7; 9 nucleotides align to TRBD2. Germline V gene lookup returns CDR1 SGHVS and CDR2 FQNEAQ. Unmatched junction bases numbered 14, after V lost 5 bases and J lost 0 bases. The CDR3 is made up of 18 amino acids. This CDR3 is CASSAGTRAGGTSYEQYF. The CDR3 coding sequence is TGTGCCAGCAGCGCTGGAACGAGGGCGGGGGGGACCTCCTACGAGCAGTACTTC.

This sequence joins TRBV27 and TRBJ2-7; D possibly corresponds to TRBD2 (5 bases). Trimming stripped 0 bases from V and 5 bases from J, with 11 bases between. The CDR3 has 14 amino acids. CDR1 is MNHEY and CDR2 is SMNVEV in the germline V gene (reference sequence). The CDR3 region is CASSLSRGSHEQYF. The CDR3 bases are TGTGCCAGCAGTTTATCTCGGGGATCCCACGAGCAGTACTTC.

This chain links TRBV11-3 with TRBJ2-3, with D maybe TRBD2 (7 bases). Between the trimmed V and J ends, which lost 0 bases and 4 bases, there was a span of 17 bases. The germline gives CDR1 SGHNT, CDR2 YENEEA. The CDR3 has 17 amino acids. The CDR3, as DNA: TGTGCCAGCAGCTTAGATTATTACGGGGGGCCGCCAGATACGCAGTATTTT. It translates to CASSLDYYGGPPDTQYF.

This clone was counted once. J is TRBJ1-3 and V is TRBV6-5; 7 bases line up with TRBD1. This CDR3 is built from 14 residues. V shed 6 bases and J 2 bases; nucleotides not matched to a gene: 4. CDR1 and CDR2 (germline): MNHEY, SVGAGI. In DNA form, the CDR3 reads TGTGCCAGCAGCCGACAGGGTACTGGAAACACCATATATTTT. Its protein is CASSRQGTGNTIYF.

The chain joins TRBV28 to TRBJ2-5; D is perhaps TRBD2 (7 bases). Trimming cost V 9 bases and J 4 bases, with 18 bases left between them. CDR1 and CDR2 (germline): MDHEN, SYDVKM. The CDR3 is 14 amino acids. This CDR3 is CASKIGGDRETQYF. The CDR3 DNA reads TGTGCCAGTAAGATAGGGGGGGATCGAGAGACCCAGTACTTC.

The chain combines TRBV25-1 with TRBJ1-3; D may be TRBD1 (5 bases). CDR1 and CDR2 (germline): MGHDK, SYGVNS. V dropped 4 bases and J dropped 4 bases, with 17 bases sitting between them. CDR3 length: 16 residues. The CDR3 nucleotides read TGTGCCAGCAGTGGGCCTTTTGACAGCTTCGGAAACACCATATATTTT. Amino acid sequence: CASSGPFDSFGNTIYF.

V is TRBV4-3 and J is TRBJ2-2; TRBD1 aligns across 9 bases. The germline V gene has CDR1 LGHNA and CDR2 YSLEER. After removal of 3 bases from V and 3 bases from J, the junction contained 5 bases not matched to a gene. This CDR3 is 16 amino acids long. The CDR3, as DNA: TGCGCCAGCAGCCAGGGGACAGGGTTAGACACCGGGGAGCTGTTTTTT. Translating it yields CASSQGTGLDTGELFF.

The gene calls are TRBV5-4 and TRBJ2-1; 12 nucleotides match TRBD1. The V and J ends lost 4 bases and 9 bases, in that order; junction bases with no gene match: 11. The CDR3 sequence is 16 residues long. Germline V gene data show CDR1 as SGHNT and CDR2 as YYREEE (reference sequence). Here the CDR3 DNA reads TGTGCCAGCAGCGCTTTGTGGGGACAGGGGGCTGGTGAGCAGTTCTTC. Its protein is CASSALWGQGAGEQFF.

The chain carries TRBV6-1 and TRBJ2-3; 10 bases align to TRBD1. The CDR3 runs to 16 residues. CDR1 is MNHNS and CDR2 is SASEGT in the germline V gene. Trimming removed 4 bases from V and 0 bases from J; junction bases left unmatched: 4. The CDR3 protein is CASSVGQGTSTDTQYF. Here the CDR3 DNA reads TGTGCCAGCAGTGTGGGACAGGGGACTAGCACAGATACGCAGTATTTT.

The chain carries TRBV7-8 and TRBJ2-5; 11 bases align to TRBD2. Germline loops: CDR1 SGHVS, CDR2 FQNEAQ. The CDR3 is made up of 17 amino acids. V lost 1 base to trimming and J lost 1 base; unmatched junction nucleotides: 5. CDR3 in amino acids: CASSLVVSGGGQETQYF. The DNA for the CDR3 is TGTGCCAGCAGCTTAGTGGTTAGCGGGGGGGGCCAAGAGACCCAGTACTTC.

The V and J genes are TRBV27 and TRBJ2-7; 7 positions agree with TRBD1. The germline V gene has CDR1 MNHEY and CDR2 SMNVEV (reference sequence). There are 16 residues in the CDR3. Germline trimming cut 4 bases from V and 5 bases from J; bases unmatched to any gene: 14. The CDR3 loop is CASSSYVTGSGDEQYF. CDR3 nucleotides: TGTGCCAGCAGTTCATACGTGACAGGGTCCGGGGACGAGCAGTACTTC.

The V call is TRBV5-1, the J call TRBJ1-6, with a tentative D call TRBD1 (6 bases). The CDR3 is 20 amino acids. The V gene lost 2 bases and the J gene lost 0 bases, with 21 bases spanning the gap. Germline V lookup: CDR1 SGHRS, CDR2 YFSETQ. In DNA form, the CDR3 reads TGCGCCAGCAGCTTTTCACAACAGGGCTCAACGAGCTCCTATAATTCACCCCTCCACTTT. This encodes CASSFSQQGSTSSYNSPLHF.

This chain links TRBV9 with TRBJ1-4; TRBD1 aligns across 7 bases. CDR3 length: 14 residues. Germline V CDR1 and CDR2: SGDLS, YYNGEE. Germline trimming cut 0 bases from V and 8 bases from J; bases unmatched to any gene: 4. The CDR3 nucleotides are TGTGCCAGCAGCGTAGAGGGGGCAGCGGAAAAACTGTTTTTT. The encoded protein is CASSVEGAAEKLFF.

The chain carries TRBV7-9 and TRBJ2-5, with D possibly TRBD1 on 6 matching bases. The CDR3 sequence is 17 residues long. V was pared by 1 base and J by 3 bases, with 18 bases between. In germline, CDR1 is SEHNR, CDR2 FQNEAQ (reference sequence). Here the CDR3 reads CASSLEGPADREETQYF. CDR3 coding DNA: TGTGCCAGCAGCTTAGAGGGACCGGCGGACAGAGAAGAGACCCAGTACTTC.

CDR3 nucleotides: TGTGCCAGCAGTCTACGAGGTGAGCAGTTCTTC. Encoded protein: CASSLRGEQFF. The rearrangement joins TRBV6-5 to TRBJ2-1; D is uncertain. This CDR3 has 11 residues. Germline CDR1 is MNHEY and CDR2 is SVGAGI. Trimming took 5 bases from V and 9 from J, leaving 8 bases between them.

CDR3 residues: CASSDFSNTGELFF. The DNA for the CDR3 is TGTGCCAGCAGTGACTTTAGTAACACCGGGGAGCTGTTTTTT. V gene TRBV6-4 combines with J gene TRBJ2-2; D unresolved. Looked up from germline, CDR1 is MRHNA and CDR2 is SNTAGT. CDR3 length equals 14 residues. Deletions cut 1 base from V and 2 bases from J, with 5 bases between.

This rearrangement joins TRBV27 to TRBJ2-7, with a possible D match to TRBD1 (6 bases). The CDR3 spans 16 residues. V dropped 8 bases and J dropped 1 base, with 21 bases sitting between them. Per germline, CDR1 MNHEY and CDR2 SMNVEV (reference sequence). CDR3 bases: TGTGCCAGCGGGGGCCCCACAGGGCGGTTTTCCTACGAGCAGTACTTC. As protein: CASGGPTGRFSYEQYF.

This sequence joins TRBV6-7 and TRBJ1-2; D is possibly TRBD1 (5 bases). TRBV6-7 is given ORF status, its function remaining uncertain. Trimming took 2 bases from V and 2 from J, leaving 15 bases between them. The CDR3 totals 16 residues. The CDR3 DNA reads TGTGCCAGCAGTTACACCCAGGACAACCAAAACTATGGCTACACCTTC. It codes for CASSYTQDNQNYGYTF.